The 26 T cell receptor beta chains listed next were all sequenced from one sample in a study of blood T cell repertoires in COVID-19. The assay was immunoSEQ multiplex PCR, and TCRdb's table has in-frame clones only and misses some. Here the sample spans about 94,000 clones, around 84% being singletons. Sample: peripheral blood. These receptors were taken from a woman in her fifties or sixties in a cohort sampled during active or convalescent COVID-19.

This clone appeared once. V is TRBV6-5 and J is TRBJ2-5; TRBD2 matches 7 bases. The CDR3 sequence is 14 residues long. J was trimmed by 2 bases and V by 5 bases; bases with no gene match: 5. Germline V gene sequence: CDR1 MNHEY, CDR2 SVGAGI. The CDR3 protein is CASSRGTTQETQYF. CDR3 in DNA: TGTGCCAGCAGTCGTGGGACTACTCAAGAGACCCAGTACTTC.

The rearrangement joins TRBV24-1 to TRBJ1-5; D possibly corresponds to TRBD1 (5 bases). Germline values: CDR1 KGHDR, CDR2 SFDVKD. Between the trimmed V and J ends, which lost 0 bases and 3 bases, there was a span of 11 bases. The CDR3 contains 16 residues. The CDR3 region has the DNA TGTGCCACCAGTGATTTGAAACGGGGGGACAATCAGCCCCAGCATTTT. It codes for CATSDLKRGDNQPQHF.

The chain couples TRBV12-3 or TRBV12-4 to TRBJ2-7; D perhaps matches TRBD2 (5 bases). The CDR3 extends over 12 amino acids. V was pared by 5 bases and J by 6 bases, with 11 bases between. CDR3 nucleotides: TGTGCCAGCAGTCCTACTAGAACCGAGCAGTACTTC. Its protein product is CASSPTRTEQYF.

J is TRBJ2-7 and V is TRBV6-5; D perhaps matches TRBD1 (6 bases). CDR3 length equals 15 residues. CDR1 and CDR2 (germline): MNHEY, SVGAGI. Trimming removed 8 bases from V and 3 bases from J, with 20 bases in between. This CDR3 is CASARGQTGHYEQYF. DNA for the CDR3: TGTGCCAGCGCCCGAGGACAGACTGGGCACTACGAGCAGTACTTC.

This chain joins TRBV19 and TRBJ1-1; D is undetermined. Trimming stripped 2 bases from V and 1 base from J, with 11 bases between. Germline assignment: CDR1 LNHDA and CDR2 SQIVND (reference sequence). CDR3 length: 15 amino acids. The CDR3, as DNA: TGTGCCAGTAGTATACCTTTCTCCGGGAACACTGAAGCTTTCTTT. Encoded protein: CASSIPFSGNTEAFF. Full variable domain (remainder filled in from reference TRBV19 and TRBJ1-1): DGGITQSPKYLFRKEGQNVTLSCEQNLNHDAMYWYRQDPGQGLRLIYYSQIVNDFQKGDIAEGYSVSREKKESFPLTVTSAQKNPTAFYLCASSIPFSGNTEAFFGQGTRLTVV.

This clone was observed a single time. The chain is built from TRBV19 and TRBJ2-7, with D hard to call. Germline V CDR1 and CDR2: LNHDA, SQIVND (reference sequence). Deletions cut 5 bases from V and 3 bases from J, with 11 bases between. The CDR3 length is 13 residues. CDR3: CASSRGGHYEQYF. The CDR3 DNA follows: TGTGCCAGTAGTCGTGGCGGTCACTACGAGCAGTACTTC.

The chain has TRBV6-1 and TRBJ2-7; tentatively, D is TRBD2 (5 bases). The CDR3 runs to 14 residues. Trimming pared 2 bases from V and 3 bases from J, leaving 11 bases between. CDR1 and CDR2 (germline): MNHNS, SASEGT. The DNA for the CDR3 is TGTGCCAGCAGTGAACGGAGGAAAGGCTACGAGCAGTACTTC. It codes for CASSERRKGYEQYF.

This clone was seen only once. This sequence joins TRBV19 and TRBJ2-3; a weak D match, TRBD2 (5 bases). Germline assignment: CDR1 LNHDA and CDR2 SQIVND (reference sequence). This CDR3 comprises 14 residues. The V end lost 2 bases, the J end lost 6 bases, and 12 bases lay between the germline ends. The CDR3 reads CASSILDSSDTQYF. CDR3 nucleotides: TGTGCCAGTAGTATACTGGACTCTTCGGATACGCAGTATTTT.

The V and J genes are TRBV30 and TRBJ2-3, with no clear D. The V gene lost 0 bases and the J gene lost 6 bases, with 4 bases spanning the gap. In germline, CDR1 is GTSNPN, CDR2 SVGIG (reference sequence). The CDR3 has 11 amino acids. As DNA, the CDR3 is TGTGCCTGGAGTGTTTATGATACGCAGTATTTT. Its protein product is CAWSVYDTQYF.

This chain connects TRBV28 to TRBJ1-2, with unresolved D. V was shortened by 5 bases and J by 3 bases, with 13 bases between the two germline ends. Germline loops: CDR1 MDHEN, CDR2 SYDVKM. This CDR3 is built from 14 residues. For the CDR3, the DNA is TGTGCCAGCAGTGTCCTCTTGGTAGACTATGGCTACACCTTC. This encodes CASSVLLVDYGYTF.

The V call is TRBV3-1 (or the pseudogene TRBV3-2), the J call TRBJ2-1; 11 bases map to TRBD2. Trimming removed 3 bases from V and 5 bases from J; junction bases left unmatched: 3. The germline CDR1 and CDR2 sequences are LGHDT and YNNKEL (reference sequence). The CDR3 has 15 residues. In nucleotides, the CDR3 is TGTGCCAGCAGCCATACTAGCGGGAGCGACAATGAGCAGTTCTTC. Protein: CASSHTSGSDNEQFF.

The genes are TRBV10-3 and TRBJ1-2, with D perhaps TRBD1 (5 bases). The germline V gene encodes CDR1 ENHRY and CDR2 SYGVKD. This CDR3 has 14 residues. Between the trimmed V and J ends, which lost 3 bases and 3 bases, there was a span of 11 bases. CDR3 coding DNA: TGTGCCATCAGTGAAGGCAGGGTGCACTATGGCTACACCTTC. Translated: CAISEGRVHYGYTF.

In its sample, this clone was seen once. The chain uses TRBV3-1 (or the pseudogene TRBV3-2) and TRBJ2-3, with D uncertain. Germline-derived CDR1 and CDR2 are LGHDT and YNNKEL (reference sequence). Trimming took 3 bases from V and 5 from J, leaving 27 bases between them. The CDR3 length is 19 residues. CDR3 sequence reads: CASSQHPAGLAASRDTQYF. The CDR3 DNA sequence: TGTGCCAGCAGCCAGCACCCGGCCGGCCTGGCGGCTTCACGAGATACGCAGTATTTT.

The chain couples TRBV2 to TRBJ1-2, with 7 nucleotides matching TRBD1. This CDR3 contains 13 residues. From germline, CDR1 is SNHLY and CDR2 FYNNEI. Germline trimming cut 7 bases from V and 3 bases from J; bases unmatched to any gene: 5. The DNA of the CDR3 is TGTGCCAGCAAGGGGGGACAGTACTATGGCTACACCTTC. Its protein is CASKGGQYYGYTF.

The chain carries TRBV2 and TRBJ2-3; 13 positions agree with TRBD2. After removal of 5 bases from V and 5 bases from J, the junction contained 4 bases not matched to a gene. CDR3 size: 15 residues. CDR1 is SNHLY and CDR2 is FYNNEI in the germline V gene. The CDR3: CASSRLAGGRDTQYF. CDR3 DNA: TGTGCCAGCAGTCGACTAGCGGGAGGTCGAGATACGCAGTATTTT.

The rearrangement joins TRBV4-1 to TRBJ2-2; no reliable D call. CDR1 is MGHRA and CDR2 is YSYEKL in the germline V gene. The CDR3 is 14 residues long. V was trimmed by 0 bases and J by 6 bases, leaving 8 bases between them. The CDR3 coding sequence is TGCGCCAGCAGCCAAGAAAGCAGGCCCGGGGAGCTGTTTTTT. Translation: CASSQESRPGELFF.

This clone was seen just once. The rearrangement uses TRBV3-1 (or the pseudogene TRBV3-2) and TRBJ1-6; 10 bases are shared with TRBD1. The V gene's germline CDR1 is LGHDT and CDR2 YNNKEL (reference sequence). CDR3 length: 15 amino acids. Trimming cost V 5 bases and J 9 bases; bases outside gene matches: 7. CDR3 sequence (DNA): TGTGCCAGCAGCTCATGGGACAGGGGAATTTCACCCCTCCACTTT. Protein: CASSSWDRGISPLHF.

This chain's CDR3 is CASSLAQDRGLYGYTF. The DNA for the CDR3 is TGCGCCAGCAGCTTGGCGCAGGACAGGGGCCTATACGGCTACACCTTC. This sequence joins TRBV5-1 and TRBJ1-2; 9 nucleotides align to TRBD1. The germline gives CDR1 SGHRS, CDR2 YFSETQ. The CDR3 covers 16 residues. Trimming at V came to 0 bases and at J to 8 bases, leaving 11 bases not matched to a gene.

This sequence joins TRBV4-1 and TRBJ2-3; D is ambiguous. V was cut by 0 bases and J by 4 bases, with 11 bases left in between. Looked up from germline, CDR1 is MGHRA and CDR2 is YSYEKL. The CDR3 has 15 residues. The chain's CDR3 is CASSQDLARADTQYF. The CDR3, as DNA: TGCGCCAGCAGCCAAGACCTTGCTCGAGCAGATACGCAGTATTTT.

The chain combines TRBV2 with TRBJ1-2; 9 bases are shared with TRBD1. This CDR3 comprises 14 residues. Germline lookup yields CDR1 SNHLY and CDR2 FYNNEI. V gave up 6 bases and J gave up 1 base; unmatched junction bases: 3. The CDR3 loop reads CASRGQGVNYGYTF. CDR3 bases: TGTGCCAGCAGGGGACAGGGTGTTAACTATGGCTACACCTTC.

CDR3 loop: CASSLGLAGTYEQYF. For the CDR3, the DNA is TGTGCCAGCAGCTTGGGACTAGCGGGTACCTACGAGCAGTACTTC. The chain recombines TRBV5-4 with TRBJ2-7, with 10 positions matching TRBD2. The germline CDR1 and CDR2 sequences are SGHNT and YYREEE (reference sequence). The CDR3 has 15 amino acids. V dropped 0 bases and J dropped 2; count of bases not matched to a gene: 2.

The chain employs TRBV15 and TRBJ2-7, with TRBD1 matching over 8 bases. V was pared by 2 bases and J by 2 bases, with 17 bases of the junction left unmatched. This CDR3 has 19 amino acids. Germline V gene data show CDR1 as LNHNV and CDR2 as YYDKDF (reference sequence). The CDR3 region has the DNA TGTGCCACCAGCAGACATCCCGATCTAGACAGGGGCAACCCCTACGAGCAGTACTTC. As protein: CATSRHPDLDRGNPYEQYF.

The V call is TRBV4-1, the J call TRBJ2-7, with 9 bases aligning to TRBD2. CDR1 and CDR2 (germline): MGHRA, YSYEKL. Losses at the gene ends were 0 bases for V and 6 bases for J; bases not matched to a gene: 12. This CDR3 comprises 17 residues. The CDR3 DNA follows: TGCGCCAGCAGCCAAGAACAGGGTAGGGCGGGAGGGGTCGAGCAGTACTTC. Translating it yields CASSQEQGRAGGVEQYF.

The count of this clone is one. The chain is built from TRBV3-1 (or the pseudogene TRBV3-2) and TRBJ1-1, with 7 nucleotides matching TRBD1. The CDR3 runs 13 residues. V lost 4 bases, J lost 4 bases, and 3 bases stayed unmatched. Germline V gene sequence: CDR1 LGHDT, CDR2 YNNKEL (reference sequence). The DNA of the CDR3 is TGTGCCAGCAGCCTTGGGACAGCCACTGAAGCTTTCTTT. This translates into CASSLGTATEAFF.

Concerning this clone: Other DNA variants within this sample encode the same CDR3. The chain links TRBV7-9 to TRBJ1-5, with 8 bases lining up with TRBD1. Trimming at V came to 4 bases and at J to 0 bases, leaving 2 bases not matched to a gene. This CDR3 has 15 amino acids. The germline V gene has CDR1 SEHNR and CDR2 FQNEAQ (reference sequence). CDR3 sequence reads: CASSWGTGSNQPQHF. In DNA, the CDR3 is TGTGCCAGCAGCTGGGGGACAGGTAGCAATCAGCCCCAGCATTTT.

V is TRBV6-1 and J is TRBJ1-3; no clear D gene. Germline CDR1 is MNHNS and CDR2 is SASEGT. The ends were cut back, 1 base at V and 0 bases at J, with 4 bases in the middle. This CDR3 region has 14 residues. The CDR3 sequence is CASSEDSSGNTIYF. CDR3 DNA: TGTGCCAGCAGTGAAGACAGCTCTGGAAACACCATATATTTT.